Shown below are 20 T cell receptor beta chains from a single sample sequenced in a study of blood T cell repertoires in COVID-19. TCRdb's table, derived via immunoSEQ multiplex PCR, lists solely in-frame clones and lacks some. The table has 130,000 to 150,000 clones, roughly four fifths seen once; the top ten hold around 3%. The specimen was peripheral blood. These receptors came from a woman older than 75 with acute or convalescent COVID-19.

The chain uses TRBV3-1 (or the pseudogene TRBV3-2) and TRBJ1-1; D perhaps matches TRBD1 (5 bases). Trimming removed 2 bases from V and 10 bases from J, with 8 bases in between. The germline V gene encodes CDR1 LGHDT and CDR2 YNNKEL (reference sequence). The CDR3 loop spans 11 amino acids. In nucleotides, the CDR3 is TGTGCCAGCAGCCAAAAGGGGCCAGCTTTCTTT. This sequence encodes CASSQKGPAFF.

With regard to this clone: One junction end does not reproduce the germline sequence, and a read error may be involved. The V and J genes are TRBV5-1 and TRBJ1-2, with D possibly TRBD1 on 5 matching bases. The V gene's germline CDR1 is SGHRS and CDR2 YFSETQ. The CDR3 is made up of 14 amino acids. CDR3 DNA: TGCGCCAGCAGTTTGGAGGCAGGGTCGGTCGGCTACACCTTC. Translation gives CASSLEAGSVGYTF.

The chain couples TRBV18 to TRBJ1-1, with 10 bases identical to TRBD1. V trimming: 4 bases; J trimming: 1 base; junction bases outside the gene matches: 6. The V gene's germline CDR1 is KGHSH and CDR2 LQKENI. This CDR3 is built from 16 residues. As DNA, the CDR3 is TGTGCCAGCTCACTTTCCCGGGACAGGGGGAACACTGAAGCTTTCTTT. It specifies CASSLSRDRGNTEAFF.

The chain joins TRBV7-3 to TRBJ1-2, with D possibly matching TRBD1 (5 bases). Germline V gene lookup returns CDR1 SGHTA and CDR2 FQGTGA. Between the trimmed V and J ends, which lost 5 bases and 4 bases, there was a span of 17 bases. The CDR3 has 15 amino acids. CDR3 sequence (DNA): TGTGCCAGCAGCCCTTCGACAGCCACTGGCTATGGCTACACCTTC. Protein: CASSPSTATGYGYTF.

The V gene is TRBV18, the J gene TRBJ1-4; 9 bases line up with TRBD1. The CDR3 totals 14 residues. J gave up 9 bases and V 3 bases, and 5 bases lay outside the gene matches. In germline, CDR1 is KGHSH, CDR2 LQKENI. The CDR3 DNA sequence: TGTGCCAGCTCACCTCCGACAGGGGGGAAAAAACTGTTTTTT. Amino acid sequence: CASSPPTGGKKLFF.

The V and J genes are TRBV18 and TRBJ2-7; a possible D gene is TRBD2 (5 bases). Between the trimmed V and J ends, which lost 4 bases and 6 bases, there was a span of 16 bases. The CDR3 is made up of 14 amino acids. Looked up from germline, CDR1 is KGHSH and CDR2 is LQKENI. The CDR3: CASSQLQRDSEQYF. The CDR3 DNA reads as TGTGCCAGCTCACAGCTTCAACGGGATTCCGAGCAGTACTTC.

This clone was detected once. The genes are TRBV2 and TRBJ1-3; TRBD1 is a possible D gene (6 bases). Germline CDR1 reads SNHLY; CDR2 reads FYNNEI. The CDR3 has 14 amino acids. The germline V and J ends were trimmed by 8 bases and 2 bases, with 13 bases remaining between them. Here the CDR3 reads CASQGGVAGNTIYF. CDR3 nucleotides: TGTGCCAGCCAAGGGGGGGTAGCTGGAAACACCATATATTTT.

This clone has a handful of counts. CDR3 sequence: CSVETGQSYSNQPQHF. CDR3 nucleotides: TGCAGCGTTGAAACTGGACAGTCCTATAGCAATCAGCCCCAGCATTTT. The genes are TRBV29-1 and TRBJ1-5, with D maybe TRBD1 (6 bases). The CDR3 extends over 16 amino acids. Germline lookup yields CDR1 SQVTM and CDR2 ANQGSEA. Trimming pared 2 bases from V and 0 bases from J, leaving 14 bases between. Filled out from reference TRBV29-1 and TRBJ1-5, the complete variable domain reads SAVISQKPSRDICQRGTSLTIQCQVDSQVTMMFWYRQQPGQSLTLIATANQGSEATYESGFVIDKFPISRPNLTFSTLTVSNMSPEDSSIYLCSVETGQSYSNQPQHFGDGTRLSIL.

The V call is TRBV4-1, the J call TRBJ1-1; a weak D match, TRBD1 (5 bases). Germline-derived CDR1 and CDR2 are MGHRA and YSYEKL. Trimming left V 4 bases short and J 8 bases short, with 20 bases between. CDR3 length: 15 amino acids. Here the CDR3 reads CASSRTAGEGPEAFF. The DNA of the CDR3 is TGCGCCAGCAGCCGAACCGCGGGGGAAGGACCCGAAGCTTTCTTT.

The CDR3 DNA is TGTGCCAGCAGCCAAGCTATGACAGGGGGCCTCGAGCAGTACTTC. Amino acids: CASSQAMTGGLEQYF. This rearrangement joins TRBV3-1 (or the pseudogene TRBV3-2) to TRBJ2-7, with 10 positions matching TRBD1. Germline CDR1 is LGHDT and CDR2 is YNNKEL (reference sequence). V lost 1 base to trimming and J lost 6 bases; unmatched junction nucleotides: 6. The CDR3 has 15 amino acids.

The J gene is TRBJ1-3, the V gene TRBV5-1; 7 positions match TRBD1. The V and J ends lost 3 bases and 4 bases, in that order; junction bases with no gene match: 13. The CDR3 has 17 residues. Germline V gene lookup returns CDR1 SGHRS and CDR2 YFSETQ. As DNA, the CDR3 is TGCGCCAGCAGCTCCGGCAGGGGGACGATCACGGGAAACACCATATATTTT. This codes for CASSSGRGTITGNTIYF. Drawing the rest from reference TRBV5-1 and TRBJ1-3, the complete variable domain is KAGVTQTPRYLIKTRGQQVTLSCSPISGHRSVSWYQQTPGQGLQFLFEYFSETQRNKGNFPGRFSGRQFSNSRSEMNVSTLELGDSALYLCASSSGRGTITGNTIYFGEGSWLTVV.

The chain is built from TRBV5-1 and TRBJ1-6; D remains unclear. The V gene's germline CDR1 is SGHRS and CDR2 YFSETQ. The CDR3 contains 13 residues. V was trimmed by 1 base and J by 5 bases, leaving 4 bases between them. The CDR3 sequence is CASSLRDNSPLHF. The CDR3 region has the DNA TGCGCCAGCAGCTTGAGAGATAATTCACCCCTCCACTTT.

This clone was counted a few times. This CDR3 reads CATTVTGIKAEAFF. DNA for the CDR3: TGTGCCACTACGGTGACAGGGATTAAGGCTGAAGCTTTCTTT. V and J are TRBV11-2 and TRBJ1-1; 7 positions match TRBD1. The CDR3 spans 14 residues. With 10 bases clipped from V and 6 bases from J, the junction kept 14 bases outside the gene matches. In germline, CDR1 is SGHAT, CDR2 FQNNGV.

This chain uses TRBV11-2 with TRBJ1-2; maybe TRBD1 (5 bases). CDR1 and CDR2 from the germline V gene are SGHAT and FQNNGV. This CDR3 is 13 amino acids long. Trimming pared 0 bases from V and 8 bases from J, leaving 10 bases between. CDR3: CASSLDRAKGYTF. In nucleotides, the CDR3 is TGTGCCAGCAGCTTAGACAGGGCGAAGGGCTACACCTTC.

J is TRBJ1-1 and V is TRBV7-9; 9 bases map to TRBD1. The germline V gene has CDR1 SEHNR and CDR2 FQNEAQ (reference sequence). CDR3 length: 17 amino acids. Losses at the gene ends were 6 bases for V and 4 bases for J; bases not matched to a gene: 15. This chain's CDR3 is CASRFPGQGVDGTEAFF. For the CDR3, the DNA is TGTGCCAGCAGATTTCCGGGACAGGGTGTTGATGGCACTGAAGCTTTCTTT.

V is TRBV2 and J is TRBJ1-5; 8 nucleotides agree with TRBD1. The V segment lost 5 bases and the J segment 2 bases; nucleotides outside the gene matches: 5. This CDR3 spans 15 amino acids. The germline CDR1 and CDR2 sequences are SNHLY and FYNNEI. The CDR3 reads CASSSQGAGNQPQHF. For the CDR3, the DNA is TGTGCCAGCAGTAGTCAGGGGGCAGGCAATCAGCCCCAGCATTTT.

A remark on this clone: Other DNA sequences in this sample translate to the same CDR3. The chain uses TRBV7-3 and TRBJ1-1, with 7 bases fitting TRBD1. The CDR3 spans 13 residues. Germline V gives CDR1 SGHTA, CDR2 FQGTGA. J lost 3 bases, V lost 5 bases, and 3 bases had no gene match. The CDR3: CASSLTGDTEAFF. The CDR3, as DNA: TGTGCCAGCAGCCTCACAGGGGACACTGAAGCTTTCTTT.

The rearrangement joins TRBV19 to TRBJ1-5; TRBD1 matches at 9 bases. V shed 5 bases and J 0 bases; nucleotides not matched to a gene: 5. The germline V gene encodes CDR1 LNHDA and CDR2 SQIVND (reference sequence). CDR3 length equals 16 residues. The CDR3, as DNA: TGTGCCAGTAGTTATGGGACAGGGATTAGCAATCAGCCCCAGCATTTT. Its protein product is CASSYGTGISNQPQHF.

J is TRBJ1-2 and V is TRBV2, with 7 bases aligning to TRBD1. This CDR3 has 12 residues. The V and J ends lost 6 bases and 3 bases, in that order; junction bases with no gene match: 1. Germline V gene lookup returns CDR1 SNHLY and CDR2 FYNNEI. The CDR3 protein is CASRGTDYGYTF. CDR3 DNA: TGTGCCAGCAGGGGGACAGACTATGGCTACACCTTC.

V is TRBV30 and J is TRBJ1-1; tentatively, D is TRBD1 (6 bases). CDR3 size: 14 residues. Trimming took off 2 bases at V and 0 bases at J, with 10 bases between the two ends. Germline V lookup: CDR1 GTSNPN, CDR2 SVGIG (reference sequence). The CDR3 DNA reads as TGTGCCTGGAGTCGGGACAACGTGAACACTGAAGCTTTCTTT. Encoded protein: CAWSRDNVNTEAFF.